The clone carrying this T cell receptor (beta chain) has a count of ten or more. Researchers attached unique molecular identifiers to individual cDNA molecules. TCRdb independently ran MiXCR on the 5' RACE reads; one entry per CDR3 protein. The sample includes fewer than 25,000 distinct CDR3 sequences, 3.6% of them seen just once. The entry originates in a study of early T cells in non-severe SARS-CoV-2 infection. As for the study in general: The sequenced material was bulk RNA from unsorted whole blood, and its chains were unpaired.

CDR1 and CDR2 (germline): SGDLS, YYNGEE. The length of the CDR3 is 15 residues. The germline V and J ends were trimmed by 0 bases and 1 base, with 11 bases remaining between them. The sample taken for sequencing was whole blood. The origin of this receptor is an adult who was a healthcare worker with PCR-confirmed SARS-CoV-2 infection or an uninfected control (not recorded which). This chain uses TRBV9 with TRBJ2-7, with D unresolved. Here the CDR3 DNA reads TGTGCCAGCAGCGTAGTTTCGGCGCCATCCTACGAGCAGTACTTC. It encodes CASSVVSAPSYEQYF.